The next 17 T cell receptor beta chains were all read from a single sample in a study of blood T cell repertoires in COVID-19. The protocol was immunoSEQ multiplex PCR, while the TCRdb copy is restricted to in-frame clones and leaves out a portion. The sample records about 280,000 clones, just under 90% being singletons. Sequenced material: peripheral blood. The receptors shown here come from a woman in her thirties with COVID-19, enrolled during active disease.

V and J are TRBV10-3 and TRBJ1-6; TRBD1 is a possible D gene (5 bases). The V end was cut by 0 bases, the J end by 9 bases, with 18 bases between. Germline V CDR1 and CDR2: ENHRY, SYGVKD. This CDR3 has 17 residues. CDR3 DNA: TGTGCCATCAGTGAGTCGAAAGTTTGGAGGGGTGGTTCACCCCTCCACTTT. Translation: CAISESKVWRGGSPLHF.

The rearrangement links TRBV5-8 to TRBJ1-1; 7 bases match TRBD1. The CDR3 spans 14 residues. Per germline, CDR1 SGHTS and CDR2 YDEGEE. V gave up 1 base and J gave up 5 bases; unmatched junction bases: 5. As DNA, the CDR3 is TGTGCCAGCAGCTTGAAGGGGGCGGGTACTGAAGCTTTCTTT. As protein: CASSLKGAGTEAFF.

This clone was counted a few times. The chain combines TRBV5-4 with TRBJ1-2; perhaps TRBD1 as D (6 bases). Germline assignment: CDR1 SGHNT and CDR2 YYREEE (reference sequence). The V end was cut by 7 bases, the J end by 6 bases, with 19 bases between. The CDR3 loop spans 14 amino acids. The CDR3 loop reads CASLALGALNGYTF. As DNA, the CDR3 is TGTGCCAGCCTCGCGCTGGGGGCGCTGAATGGCTACACCTTC. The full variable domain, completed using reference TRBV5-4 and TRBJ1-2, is ETGVTQSPTHLIKTRGQQVTLRCSSQSGHNTVSWYQQALGQGPQFIFQYYREEENGRGNFPPRFSGLQFPNYSSELNVNALELDDSALYLCASLALGALNGYTFGSGTRLTVV.

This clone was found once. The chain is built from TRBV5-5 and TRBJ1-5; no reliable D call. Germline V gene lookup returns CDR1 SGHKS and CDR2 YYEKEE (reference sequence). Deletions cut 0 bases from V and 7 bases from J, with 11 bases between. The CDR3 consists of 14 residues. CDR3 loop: CASSLVAPQQPQHF. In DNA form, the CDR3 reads TGTGCCAGCAGCTTGGTAGCGCCACAACAGCCCCAGCATTTT.

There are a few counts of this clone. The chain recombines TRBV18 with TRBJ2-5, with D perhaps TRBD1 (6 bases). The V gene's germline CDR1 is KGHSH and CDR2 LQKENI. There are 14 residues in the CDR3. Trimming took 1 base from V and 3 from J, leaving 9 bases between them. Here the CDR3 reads CASSPRQGKETQYF. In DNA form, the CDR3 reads TGTGCCAGCTCACCACGGCAGGGGAAAGAGACCCAGTACTTC.

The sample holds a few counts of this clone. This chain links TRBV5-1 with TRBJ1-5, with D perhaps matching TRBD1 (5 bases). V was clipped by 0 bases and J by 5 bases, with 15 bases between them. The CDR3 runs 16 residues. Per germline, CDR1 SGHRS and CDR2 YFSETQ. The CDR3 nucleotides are TGCGCCAGCAGCTTGGCGGGCCCGGGGGGGGATCAGCCCCAGCATTTT. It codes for CASSLAGPGGDQPQHF. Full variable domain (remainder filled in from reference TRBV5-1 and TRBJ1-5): KAGVTQTPRYLIKTRGQQVTLSCSPISGHRSVSWYQQTPGQGLQFLFEYFSETQRNKGNFPGRFSGRQFSNSRSEMNVSTLELGDSALYLCASSLAGPGGDQPQHFGDGTRLSIL.

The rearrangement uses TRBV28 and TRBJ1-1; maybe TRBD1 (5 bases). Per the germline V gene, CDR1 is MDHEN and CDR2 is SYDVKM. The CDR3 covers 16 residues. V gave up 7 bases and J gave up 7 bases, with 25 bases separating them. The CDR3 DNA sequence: TGTGCCAGCACTCCGGGGGACCGCCATCGAGGCGGTGAAGCTTTCTTT. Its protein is CASTPGDRHRGGEAFF.

CDR3 nucleotide sequence: TGTGCCATCAGTGGCACAGGGGGGATACCTAACTACGAGCAGTACTTC. Residues: CAISGTGGIPNYEQYF. V gene TRBV10-3 combines with J gene TRBJ2-7, with TRBD1 matching over 8 bases. This CDR3 has 16 residues. With V trimmed by 4 bases and J by 3 bases, 11 bases remained unmatched. Germline CDR1 is ENHRY and CDR2 is SYGVKD.

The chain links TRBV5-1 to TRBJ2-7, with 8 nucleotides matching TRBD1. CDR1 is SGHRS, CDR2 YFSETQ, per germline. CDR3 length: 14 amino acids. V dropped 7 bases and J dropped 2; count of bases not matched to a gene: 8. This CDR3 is CASGRTQGAYEQYF. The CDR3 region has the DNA TGCGCCAGCGGGCGGACACAGGGGGCCTACGAGCAGTACTTC.

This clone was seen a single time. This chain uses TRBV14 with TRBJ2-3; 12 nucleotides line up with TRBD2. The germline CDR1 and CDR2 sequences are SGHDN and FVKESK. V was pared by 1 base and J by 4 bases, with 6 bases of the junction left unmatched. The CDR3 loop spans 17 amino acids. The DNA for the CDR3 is TGTGCCAGCAGCCAAGTGGGACTAGCGGGCTCTTCAGATACGCAGTATTTT. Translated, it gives CASSQVGLAGSSDTQYF.

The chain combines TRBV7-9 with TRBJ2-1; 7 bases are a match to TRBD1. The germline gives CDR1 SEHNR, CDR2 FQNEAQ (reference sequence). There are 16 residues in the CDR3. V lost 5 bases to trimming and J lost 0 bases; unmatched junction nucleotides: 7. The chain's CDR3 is CASSPAWTGSYNEQFF. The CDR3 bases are TGTGCCAGCAGCCCAGCCTGGACAGGCTCCTACAATGAGCAGTTCTTC.

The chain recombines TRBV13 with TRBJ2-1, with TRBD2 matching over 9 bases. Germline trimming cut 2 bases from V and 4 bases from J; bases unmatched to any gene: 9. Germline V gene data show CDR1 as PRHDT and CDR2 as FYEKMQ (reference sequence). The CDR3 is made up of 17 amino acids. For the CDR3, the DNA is TGTGCCAGCAGCTTAAGAGCGGGGGGCCGATTTTACAATGAGCAGTTCTTC. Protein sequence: CASSLRAGGRFYNEQFF.

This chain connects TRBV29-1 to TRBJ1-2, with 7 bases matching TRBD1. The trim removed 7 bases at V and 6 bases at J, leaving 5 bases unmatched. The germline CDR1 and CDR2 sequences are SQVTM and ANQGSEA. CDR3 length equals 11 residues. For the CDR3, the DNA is TGCAGCGCGAAAACAGGGGATGGCTACACCTTC. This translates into CSAKTGDGYTF. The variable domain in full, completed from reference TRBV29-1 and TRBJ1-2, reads SAVISQKPSRDICQRGTSLTIQCQVDSQVTMMFWYRQQPGQSLTLIATANQGSEATYESGFVIDKFPISRPNLTFSTLTVSNMSPEDSSIYLCSAKTGDGYTFGSGTRLTVV.

CDR3 in amino acids: CATGLQGNTEAFF. The CDR3 coding sequence is TGTGCCACCGGATTACAGGGGAACACTGAAGCTTTCTTT. The chain combines TRBV11-2 with TRBJ1-1; D may be TRBD1 (6 bases). Germline loops: CDR1 SGHAT, CDR2 FQNNGV. V was shortened by 10 bases and J by 1 base, with 13 bases between the two germline ends. The CDR3 is made up of 13 amino acids.

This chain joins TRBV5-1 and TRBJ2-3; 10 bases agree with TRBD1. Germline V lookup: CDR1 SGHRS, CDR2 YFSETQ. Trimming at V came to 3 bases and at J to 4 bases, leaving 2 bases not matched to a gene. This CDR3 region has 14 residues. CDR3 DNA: TGCGCCAGCAGCTGGGGGACAGGGGCAGATACGCAGTATTTT. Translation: CASSWGTGADTQYF. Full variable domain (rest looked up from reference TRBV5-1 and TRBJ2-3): KAGVTQTPRYLIKTRGQQVTLSCSPISGHRSVSWYQQTPGQGLQFLFEYFSETQRNKGNFPGRFSGRQFSNSRSEMNVSTLELGDSALYLCASSWGTGADTQYFGPGTRLTVL.

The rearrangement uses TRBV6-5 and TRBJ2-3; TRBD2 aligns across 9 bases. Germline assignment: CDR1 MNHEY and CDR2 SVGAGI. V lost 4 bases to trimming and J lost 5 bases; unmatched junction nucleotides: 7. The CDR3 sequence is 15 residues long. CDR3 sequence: CASSSGLAWGDTQYF. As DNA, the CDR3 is TGTGCCAGCAGTTCGGGACTAGCTTGGGGAGATACGCAGTATTTT.

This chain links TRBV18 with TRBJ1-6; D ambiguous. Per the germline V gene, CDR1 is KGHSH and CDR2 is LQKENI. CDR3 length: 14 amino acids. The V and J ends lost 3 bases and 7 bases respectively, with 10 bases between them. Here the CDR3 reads CASSPDTPNSPLHF. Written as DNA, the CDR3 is TGTGCCAGCTCACCCGACACCCCCAATTCACCCCTCCACTTT.